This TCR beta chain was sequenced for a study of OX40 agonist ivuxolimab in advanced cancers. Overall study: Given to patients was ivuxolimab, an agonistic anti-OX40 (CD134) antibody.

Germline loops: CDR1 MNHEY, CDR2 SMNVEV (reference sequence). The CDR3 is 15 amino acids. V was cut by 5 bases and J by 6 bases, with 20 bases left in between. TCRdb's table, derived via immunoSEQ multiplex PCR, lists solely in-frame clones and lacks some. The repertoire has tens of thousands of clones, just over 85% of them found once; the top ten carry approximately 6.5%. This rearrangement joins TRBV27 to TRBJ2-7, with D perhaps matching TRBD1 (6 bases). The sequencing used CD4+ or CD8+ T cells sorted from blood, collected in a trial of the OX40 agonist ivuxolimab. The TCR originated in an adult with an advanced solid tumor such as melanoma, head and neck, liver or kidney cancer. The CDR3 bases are TGTGCCAGCAGTCCGAATCAACAGGGTAGGGGCGAGCAGTACTTC. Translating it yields CASSPNQQGRGEQYF.